This TCR beta chain was sequenced during a study of T cells after yellow fever vaccination. The wider study: When fractions had low cell numbers, they were prepared with SMART-Seq v4 Ultra Low Input.

The CDR3 is 14 amino acids. Germline V gives CDR1 MNHEY, CDR2 SVGAGI. V lost 0 bases, J lost 2 bases, and 8 bases lay in between. Study conclusions and caveats: Across the CD4 and CD8 compartments, a small share of clonotypes was present in both. Although the secondary response was weaker, it peaked faster, at day 5 versus 15.

With respect to this clonotype: Its matching antigen is unknown.

Making TCR cDNA involved 5'RACE template switching, which added UMIs and a universal primer site. TCRdb passed the 5' RACE reads through MiXCR, listing each CDR3 protein once. The sample has about 430,000 distinct CDR3 sequences; roughly a sixth are singletons. Here the sequenced sample was PBMCs, taken before the yellow fever booster vaccination. This TCR was sampled from a man aged 18-30 years who received the YFV17D yellow fever vaccine. The chain carries TRBV6-5 and TRBJ2-7; D is ambiguous. CDR3 loop: CASSYSASTYEQYF. The CDR3, as DNA: TGTGCCAGCAGTTACTCGGCCAGCACCTACGAGCAGTACTTC.